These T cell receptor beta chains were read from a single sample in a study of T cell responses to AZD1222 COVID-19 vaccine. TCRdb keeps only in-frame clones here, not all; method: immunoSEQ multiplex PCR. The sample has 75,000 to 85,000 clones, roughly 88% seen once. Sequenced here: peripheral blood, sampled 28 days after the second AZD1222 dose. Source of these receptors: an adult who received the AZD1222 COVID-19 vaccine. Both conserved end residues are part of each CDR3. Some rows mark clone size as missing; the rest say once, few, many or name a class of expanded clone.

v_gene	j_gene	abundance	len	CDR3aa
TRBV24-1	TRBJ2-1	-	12	CATSVTSNEQFF
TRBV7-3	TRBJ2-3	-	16	CASSRRLAGGPDTQYF
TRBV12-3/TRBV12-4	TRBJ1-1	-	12	CASSSSPQGTFF
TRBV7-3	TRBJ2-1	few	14	CASSSSSSYNEQFF
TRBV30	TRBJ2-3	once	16	CAWSGSSGGGTDTQYF
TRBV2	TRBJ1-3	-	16	CASSEWPGSSGNTIYF
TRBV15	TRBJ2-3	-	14	CATSRPVRADTQYF
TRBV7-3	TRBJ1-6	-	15	CASSLDGGYNSPLHF
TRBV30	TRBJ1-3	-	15	CAWSVGQGFGNTIYF
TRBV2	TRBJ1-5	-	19	CASSGARTGVFFGNQPQHF
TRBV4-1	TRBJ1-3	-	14	CASRQQGSGNTIYF
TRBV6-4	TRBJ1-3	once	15	CASNRGTFSGNTIYF
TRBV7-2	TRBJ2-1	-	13	CASSSPGVNEQFF
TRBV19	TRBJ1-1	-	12	CASKQGETEAFF
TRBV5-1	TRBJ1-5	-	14	CASSQGAISQPQHF
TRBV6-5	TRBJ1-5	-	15	CASSSGTGSNQPQHF
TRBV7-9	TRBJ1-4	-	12	CASSPGSWKLFF
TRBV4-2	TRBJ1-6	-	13	CASSQGANSPLHF
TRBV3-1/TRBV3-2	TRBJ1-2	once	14	CASSRDRYSWGYTF
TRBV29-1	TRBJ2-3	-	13	CSVERPTRDTQYF
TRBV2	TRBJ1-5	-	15	CASSEALRSNQPQHF
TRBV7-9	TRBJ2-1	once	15	CASNPPRVSYNEQFF
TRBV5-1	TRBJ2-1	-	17	CASSLTGGKGSYNEQFF
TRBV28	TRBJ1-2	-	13	CASSRAGANGYTF
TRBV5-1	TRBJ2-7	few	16	CASSAYRGQGGYEQYF
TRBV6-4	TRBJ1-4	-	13	CASSDTPRGKLFF
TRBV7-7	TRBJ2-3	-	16	CASSLTTSGGVDTQYF
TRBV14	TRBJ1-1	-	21	CASSQETLRTGRGRRNTEAFF
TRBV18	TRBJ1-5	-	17	CASSVTGGGGSNQPQHF
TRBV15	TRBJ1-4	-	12	CATSRTPEKLFF
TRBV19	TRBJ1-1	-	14	CASSLSQSPPEAFF
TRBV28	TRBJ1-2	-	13	CASKIGGGGGYTF
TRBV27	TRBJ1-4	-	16	CASSASLTGGKEKLFF
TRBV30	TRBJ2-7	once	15	CAWSAAPFSSYEQYF
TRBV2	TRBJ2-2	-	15	CASSPELAGSGELFF
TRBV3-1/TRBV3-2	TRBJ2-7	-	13	CASSQDGRGGQYF
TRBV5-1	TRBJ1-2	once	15	CASSLRLTDNYGYTF
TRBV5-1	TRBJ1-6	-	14	CASSLGSYNSPLHF
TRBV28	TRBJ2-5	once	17	CASSLADPALARETQYF
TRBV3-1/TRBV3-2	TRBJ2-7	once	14	CASSQDLPGGEQYF
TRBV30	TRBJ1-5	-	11	CAWSVDRRWHF
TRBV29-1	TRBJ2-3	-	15	CSVEPTSANTDTQYF
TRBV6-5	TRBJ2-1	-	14	CASISGGTLNEQFF
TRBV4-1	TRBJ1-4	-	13	CASSQAPPEKLFF
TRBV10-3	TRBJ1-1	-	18	CAISGGTGGVLMNTEAFF
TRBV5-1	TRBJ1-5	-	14	CASSLESGNQPQHF